One sample yielded the 17 T cell receptor beta chains listed below, sequenced in a study of technical replicates of blood from several donors. TCRdb's table, derived via immunoSEQ multiplex PCR, lists solely in-frame clones and lacks some. Among 80,000 or so clones listed, over 95% were seen once. The sequencing input was T cells isolated from PBMCs. These receptors were collected from a human donor in good health.

The chain couples TRBV6-1 to TRBJ2-7, with 8 bases lining up with TRBD1. The CDR3 is 14 residues long. In germline, CDR1 is MNHNS, CDR2 SASEGT. The J segment lost 0 bases and the V segment lost 6 bases, leaving 4 bases of the junction unmatched. The CDR3 DNA reads TGTGCCAGCAGGACAGGGGCGCCCTCCTACGAGCAGTACTTC. Encoded protein: CASRTGAPSYEQYF.

The chain combines TRBV7-8 with TRBJ2-3; 8 bases align to TRBD2. The germline V gene encodes CDR1 SGHVS and CDR2 FQNEAQ. This CDR3 has 15 residues. Trimming took 2 bases from V and 4 from J; bases not matched to a gene: 5. This CDR3 is CASSLWSGGADTQYF. CDR3 bases: TGTGCCAGCAGCTTATGGTCGGGGGGGGCAGATACGCAGTATTTT.

The rearrangement links TRBV7-6 to TRBJ2-5; D is perhaps TRBD2 (6 bases). CDR3 length: 16 amino acids. CDR1 is SGHVS and CDR2 is FNYEAQ in the germline V gene. Trimming took 0 bases from V and 5 from J, leaving 16 bases between them. CDR3 DNA: TGTGCCAGCAGCTTAGCCCCGGGACTCGAGACGGAGACCCAGTACTTC. It is translated as CASSLAPGLETETQYF.

The rearrangement joins TRBV5-8 to TRBJ2-7; the match to TRBD2 covers 8 bases. The CDR3 contains 15 residues. CDR1 and CDR2 (germline): SGHTS, YDEGEE. J gave up 7 bases and V 1 base, and 10 bases lay outside the gene matches. The CDR3 coding sequence is TGTGCCAGCAGCTTGAGCGAGCGGGAGACCCAAGAGCAGTACTTC. This codes for CASSLSERETQEQYF.

This clone appeared once. The chain employs TRBV15 and TRBJ2-1; the match to TRBD2 covers 9 bases. CDR1 and CDR2 (germline): LNHNV, YYDKDF (reference sequence). This CDR3 has 21 residues. The V gene end was trimmed by 7 bases and the J gene end by 9 bases; junction bases not matched to a gene: 31. The CDR3 region is CATTLRSGDGRAGGPRVEQFF. CDR3 sequence (DNA): TGTGCCACCACCCTTCGGTCTGGGGACGGAAGGGCGGGAGGGCCACGCGTTGAGCAGTTCTTC.

V is TRBV28 and J is TRBJ2-7, with 8 nucleotides matching TRBD2. CDR3 length equals 16 residues. CDR1 and CDR2 (germline): MDHEN, SYDVKM. J lost 2 bases, V lost 4 bases, and 10 bases had no gene match. The CDR3 DNA follows: TGTGCCAGCAGTTCCCTGGAAGCGGGAGTGCCCTACGAGCAGTACTTC. This translates into CASSSLEAGVPYEQYF.

This clone was counted a single time. This rearrangement joins TRBV27 to TRBJ2-1, with 7 bases aligning to TRBD2. J lost 6 bases, V lost 4 bases, and 12 bases had no gene match. The CDR3 is 16 residues long. Germline CDR1 and CDR2: MNHEY and SMNVEV (reference sequence). The CDR3 loop reads CASSSSAGEKVNEQFF. CDR3 coding DNA: TGTGCCAGCAGTTCTTCTGCGGGAGAGAAGGTCAATGAGCAGTTCTTC.

The gene calls are TRBV6-5 and TRBJ2-2; D might be TRBD1 (6 bases). V lost 10 bases, J lost 0 bases, and 15 bases lay in between. Per germline, CDR1 MNHEY and CDR2 SVGAGI. This CDR3 has 15 amino acids. CDR3 bases: TGTGCCACCCGGACAGTAAACTCGAACACCGGGGAGCTGTTTTTT. Encoded protein: CATRTVNSNTGELFF.

J is TRBJ1-2 and V is TRBV10-3; weak D call: TRBD1 (6 bases). V lost 2 bases, J lost 0 bases, and 13 bases lay in between. From germline, CDR1 is ENHRY and CDR2 SYGVKD. The length of the CDR3 is 16 residues. This chain's CDR3 is CAISEMAGATNYGYTF. For the CDR3, the DNA is TGTGCCATCAGTGAGATGGCAGGGGCCACTAACTATGGCTACACCTTC.

The CDR3 DNA reads as TGTGCCAGCAGTAGAGACACCACCATATATTTT. It is translated as CASSRDTTIYF. The chain employs TRBV9 and TRBJ1-3, with no clear D. CDR1 and CDR2 from the germline V gene are SGDLS and YYNGEE. This CDR3 comprises 11 residues. The germline V and J ends were trimmed by 5 bases and 9 bases, with 9 bases remaining between them.

The genes are TRBV25-1 and TRBJ2-1; 8 bases fit TRBD2. This CDR3 is built from 16 residues. CDR1 and CDR2 from the germline V gene are MGHDK and SYGVNS. The junction had 4 bases not matched to a gene; V was cut back by 0 bases and J by 3 bases. CDR3 sequence (DNA): TGTGCCAGCAGTGAATACGGGACTAGGGACTACAATGAGCAGTTCTTC. Encoded protein: CASSEYGTRDYNEQFF.

The CDR3 DNA sequence: TGTGCCAGTGGAGGACCTGCAACTAATGAAAAACTGTTTTTT. Amino acids: CASGGPATNEKLFF. The chain uses TRBV2 and TRBJ1-4, with D unclear. The germline V and J ends were trimmed by 9 bases and 0 bases, with 11 bases remaining between them. The germline CDR1 and CDR2 sequences are SNHLY and FYNNEI. There are 14 residues in the CDR3.

The chain links TRBV27 to TRBJ2-7; D remains unclear. Trimming stripped 5 bases from V and 1 base from J, with 15 bases between. The germline CDR1 and CDR2 sequences are MNHEY and SMNVEV (reference sequence). The CDR3 loop spans 15 amino acids. CDR3 in amino acids: CASSGALTPSYEQYF. As DNA, the CDR3 is TGTGCCAGCAGTGGAGCCCTAACCCCATCCTACGAGCAGTACTTC.

The chain recombines TRBV27 with TRBJ2-2, with TRBD2 matching over 7 bases. V lost 6 bases and J lost 1; bases outside the gene matches: 2. CDR1 and CDR2 from the germline V gene are MNHEY and SMNVEV (reference sequence). There are 14 residues in the CDR3. CDR3 nucleotide sequence: TGTGCCAGCAGGCGGGAGTGGAACACCGGGGAGCTGTTTTTT. This gives the protein CASRREWNTGELFF.

The rearrangement joins TRBV29-1 to TRBJ1-1; a weak D match, TRBD1 (6 bases). Germline V lookup: CDR1 SQVTM, CDR2 ANQGSEA. Trimming removed 8 bases at V and 1 base at J, with 17 bases between. CDR3 length equals 14 residues. CDR3 in DNA: TGCAGCCCGTGCTTTGGACAGTCGAACACTGAAGCTTTCTTT. This encodes CSPCFGQSNTEAFF.

CDR3 residues: CASTGGGYNEQFF. DNA of the CDR3: TGTGCCAGCACAGGGGGAGGCTACAATGAGCAGTTCTTC. The V and J genes are TRBV28 and TRBJ2-1, with a tentative D call TRBD1 (7 bases). CDR1 is MDHEN, CDR2 SYDVKM, per germline. This CDR3 has 13 residues. Trimming left V 7 bases short and J 3 bases short, with 10 bases between.

This rearrangement joins TRBV11-3 to TRBJ2-7, with a possible D match to TRBD1 (5 bases). This CDR3 has 13 residues. The V and J ends lost 2 bases and 0 bases respectively, with 5 bases between them. The germline V gene has CDR1 SGHNT and CDR2 YENEEA. The CDR3 is CASSLQGSYEQYF. In DNA, the CDR3 is TGTGCCAGCAGCTTACAGGGCTCCTACGAGCAGTACTTC.